The count of the clone carrying this TCR beta chain is one. Its antigen is undetermined. At one boundary the junction diverges from the germline segment, which might be a read error. Whole-study results and caveats: Larger-cohort validation covered only one TCR beta V-J rearrangement.

Germline V gives CDR1 SQVTM, CDR2 ANQGSEA. CDR3 length: 16 amino acids. The sorted Tregs were CD4+CD25+CD127-/low cells. MiXCR, run by TCRdb on the 5' RACE reads, gives a single entry per CDR3 protein. The sample records around 9,000 distinct CDR3 sequences, roughly 34% being singletons. J is TRBJ2-3 and V is TRBV29-1; tentative D call: TRBD2 (6 bases). The clonotype originates from a female donor with breast cancer. Sequencing used Tregs sorted from blood. The CDR3 nucleotides read TGCAGCGCCCCCTTGAGTGAGTGGAGGGGAGCAGATACGCAGTATTTC. Translated, it gives CSAPLSEWRGADTQYF.